This is a list of T cell receptor beta chains from one sample in a study of control samples from healthy donors and cancer patients. Here immunoSEQ multiplex PCR was the method, and the copy in TCRdb shows in-frame clones only, minus some. The data hold approximately 170,000 clones, with around 94% observed a single time. Sequenced input: blood. Every receptor here comes from a man aged 25-45 years in good health. Each CDR3 is given with its conserved first and last residue. D genes are given only for firm matches. Clone size is not always given. Where it is, it says once, few, many or a class for expanded clones.

clone size: .; D gene: .; V gene: TRBV12-3/TRBV12-4; J gene: TRBJ1-1; CDR3 protein: CASGVYTEAFF; CDR3 DNA: TGTGCCAGCGGGGTGTACACTGAAGCTTTCTTT
clone size: once; D gene: .; V gene: TRBV12-5; J gene: TRBJ1-3; CDR3 protein: CASGLYGIGNTIYF; CDR3 DNA: TGTGCTAGTGGTTTGTATGGGATTGGAAACACCATATATTTT
clone size: .; D gene: TRBD1; V gene: TRBV27; J gene: TRBJ1-4; CDR3 protein: CASSLEFGASGTANEKLFF; CDR3 DNA: TGTGCCAGCAGTTTAGAGTTTGGGGCGTCAGGGACAGCGAATGAAAAACTGTTTTTT
clone size: .; D gene: .; V gene: TRBV5-4; J gene: TRBJ2-7; CDR3 protein: CASSPEPRDPYYEQYF; CDR3 DNA: TGTGCCAGCAGCCCCGAACCCCGCGATCCGTATTACGAGCAGTACTTC
clone size: .; D gene: TRBD1; V gene: TRBV4-1; J gene: TRBJ1-2; CDR3 protein: CASSHPRTGRNGYTF; CDR3 DNA: TGCGCCAGCAGCCACCCCAGGACAGGGAGGAATGGCTACACCTTC
clone size: .; D gene: .; V gene: TRBV15; J gene: TRBJ1-1; CDR3 protein: CATSRETRNTEAFF; CDR3 DNA: TGTGCCACCAGCAGAGAGACTCGGAACACTGAAGCTTTCTTT
clone size: .; D gene: .; V gene: TRBV29-1; J gene: TRBJ1-1; CDR3 protein: CSVLRFGEAFF; CDR3 DNA: TGCAGCGTCCTGAGATTTGGTGAAGCTTTCTTT
clone size: .; D gene: .; V gene: TRBV24-1; J gene: TRBJ2-3; CDR3 protein: CATSDKTWGDTQYF; CDR3 DNA: TGTGCCACCAGTGACAAAACATGGGGAGATACGCAGTATTTT
clone size: .; D gene: .; V gene: TRBV4-2; J gene: TRBJ2-2; CDR3 protein: CATTIAEYTGELFF; CDR3 DNA: TGTGCCACAACTATAGCGGAATACACCGGGGAGCTGTTTTTT
clone size: .; D gene: .; V gene: TRBV28; J gene: TRBJ1-1; CDR3 protein: CASSFSVNTEAFF; CDR3 DNA: TGTGCCAGCAGTTTTTCGGTGAACACTGAAGCTTTCTTT
clone size: once; D gene: .; V gene: TRBV11-2; J gene: TRBJ2-5; CDR3 protein: CASSLERGSQGKTQYF; CDR3 DNA: TGTGCCAGCAGCTTAGAAAGGGGTTCGCAGGGAAAGACCCAGTACTTC
clone size: .; D gene: .; V gene: TRBV2; J gene: TRBJ2-1; CDR3 protein: CASSVRAGGDEQFF; CDR3 DNA: TGTGCCAGCAGTGTGCGGGCAGGAGGTGATGAGCAGTTCTTC
clone size: .; D gene: .; V gene: TRBV4-1; J gene: TRBJ1-5; CDR3 protein: CASSQGQFNQPQHF; CDR3 DNA: TGCGCCAGCAGCCAAGGACAGTTCAATCAGCCCCAGCATTTT
clone size: .; D gene: TRBD1; V gene: TRBV25-1; J gene: TRBJ1-1; CDR3 protein: CASSSRRDRGRAEAFF; CDR3 DNA: TGTGCCAGCAGTTCACGCCGGGACAGGGGGCGGGCTGAAGCTTTCTTT
clone size: .; D gene: TRBD1; V gene: TRBV6-6; J gene: TRBJ2-2; CDR3 protein: CASSDRADGELFF; CDR3 DNA: TGTGCCAGCAGCGACAGGGCGGACGGGGAGCTGTTTTTT
clone size: few; D gene: .; V gene: TRBV29-1; J gene: TRBJ1-1; CDR3 protein: CSVERQLNTEAFF; CDR3 DNA: TGCAGCGTTGAAAGACAGTTGAACACTGAAGCTTTCTTT
clone size: .; D gene: TRBD2; V gene: TRBV7-2; J gene: TRBJ2-1; CDR3 protein: CASSPHSGGAYNEQFF; CDR3 DNA: TGTGCCAGCAGCCCTCATAGCGGGGGGGCCTACAATGAGCAGTTCTTC
clone size: few; D gene: .; V gene: TRBV7-8; J gene: TRBJ2-2; CDR3 protein: CASSSGGRGTGELFF; CDR3 DNA: TGTGCCAGCAGCTCCGGGGGGCGGGGCACCGGGGAGCTGTTTTTT
clone size: few; D gene: .; V gene: TRBV2; J gene: TRBJ1-1; CDR3 protein: CASSDRENTEAFF; CDR3 DNA: TGTGCCAGCAGTGACAGGGAGAACACTGAAGCTTTCTTT
clone size: .; D gene: .; V gene: TRBV2; J gene: TRBJ1-5; CDR3 protein: CASSEEQNQPQHF; CDR3 DNA: TGTGCCAGCAGTGAAGAGCAGAATCAGCCCCAGCATTTT
clone size: .; D gene: TRBD2; V gene: TRBV27; J gene: TRBJ2-7; CDR3 protein: CASSLKSGQRGRTYEQYF; CDR3 DNA: TGTGCCAGCAGCCTTAAAAGCGGCCAGCGGGGGAGAACCTACGAGCAGTACTTC
clone size: .; D gene: .; V gene: TRBV19; J gene: TRBJ1-5; CDR3 protein: CASSVGSGGFNQPQHF; CDR3 DNA: TGTGCCAGTAGTGTCGGATCGGGGGGCTTCAATCAGCCCCAGCATTTT
clone size: once; D gene: .; V gene: TRBV28; J gene: TRBJ2-7; CDR3 protein: CASGVGDQRPEQYF; CDR3 DNA: TGTGCCAGCGGCGTGGGGGATCAGCGTCCCGAGCAGTACTTC
clone size: .; D gene: .; V gene: TRBV7-2; J gene: TRBJ2-2; CDR3 protein: CASSVPPGGELFF; CDR3 DNA: TGTGCCAGCAGCGTTCCACCAGGGGGGGAGCTGTTTTTT
clone size: .; D gene: TRBD1; V gene: TRBV12-3/TRBV12-4; J gene: TRBJ1-2; CDR3 protein: CASNRQGSYGYTF; CDR3 DNA: TGTGCCAGCAACCGACAGGGGTCGTATGGCTACACCTTC
clone size: .; D gene: .; V gene: TRBV21-1; J gene: TRBJ1-6; CDR3 protein: CASSKGGLQGASPNSPLHF; CDR3 DNA: TGTGCCAGCAGCAAGGGGGGTTTACAGGGGGCCTCACCTAATTCACCCCTCCACTTT
clone size: .; D gene: .; V gene: TRBV3-1/TRBV3-2; J gene: TRBJ2-5; CDR3 protein: CASSLRPGEETQYF; CDR3 DNA: TGTGCCAGCAGCTTGCGGCCCGGTGAGGAGACCCAGTACTTC
clone size: .; D gene: .; V gene: TRBV18; J gene: TRBJ1-1; CDR3 protein: CASSRLNTEAFF; CDR3 DNA: TGTGCCAGCTCGCGATTGAACACTGAAGCTTTCTTT
clone size: .; D gene: .; V gene: TRBV21-1; J gene: TRBJ2-1; CDR3 protein: CASSKGSAGAYNEQFF; CDR3 DNA: TGTGCCAGCAGCAAAGGTTCAGCGGGAGCGTACAATGAGCAGTTCTTC
clone size: .; D gene: .; V gene: TRBV28; J gene: TRBJ2-6; CDR3 protein: CASIRSGANVLTF; CDR3 DNA: TGTGCCAGCATACGCTCTGGGGCCAACGTCCTGACTTTC
clone size: .; D gene: .; V gene: TRBV2; J gene: TRBJ1-4; CDR3 protein: CASSYQQASEKLFF; CDR3 DNA: TGTGCCAGCAGTTACCAACAGGCGAGTGAAAAACTGTTTTTT
clone size: .; D gene: TRBD1; V gene: TRBV5-8; J gene: TRBJ2-7; CDR3 protein: CASTSPGTGALYEQYF; CDR3 DNA: TGTGCCAGCACCTCCCCCGGGACAGGGGCCCTCTACGAGCAGTACTTC
clone size: few; D gene: TRBD1; V gene: TRBV6-2/TRBV6-3; J gene: TRBJ1-1; CDR3 protein: CASSTGQGAPPAEAFF; CDR3 DNA: TGTGCCAGCAGTACAGGACAGGGGGCCCCCCCGGCTGAAGCTTTCTTT
clone size: .; D gene: .; V gene: TRBV2; J gene: TRBJ2-7; CDR3 protein: CASTPDSNYEQYF; CDR3 DNA: TGTGCCAGCACCCCCGACAGTAACTACGAGCAGTACTTC
clone size: .; D gene: TRBD1; V gene: TRBV28; J gene: TRBJ2-2; CDR3 protein: CASRGQGDTGELFF; CDR3 DNA: TGTGCCAGCAGGGGACAGGGGGACACCGGGGAGCTGTTTTTT
clone size: .; D gene: .; V gene: TRBV3-1/TRBV3-2; J gene: TRBJ2-5; CDR3 protein: CASSLRSQETQYF; CDR3 DNA: TGTGCCAGCAGCCTACGTAGCCAAGAGACCCAGTACTTC
clone size: .; D gene: .; V gene: TRBV10-3; J gene: TRBJ2-1; CDR3 protein: CAIREVDEQFF; CDR3 DNA: TGTGCCATCAGAGAAGTCGATGAGCAGTTCTTC
clone size: .; D gene: .; V gene: TRBV19; J gene: TRBJ1-6; CDR3 protein: CASSEQGSSYNSPLHF; CDR3 DNA: TGTGCCAGTAGTGAGCAGGGGAGCTCCTATAATTCACCCCTCCACTTT
clone size: once; D gene: TRBD1; V gene: TRBV4-3; J gene: TRBJ2-6; CDR3 protein: CASSQDRDSGANVLTF; CDR3 DNA: TGCGCCAGCAGCCAAGATCGGGACAGTGGGGCCAACGTCCTGACTTTC
clone size: .; D gene: .; V gene: TRBV7-8; J gene: TRBJ2-5; CDR3 protein: CASSLASLKAQYF; CDR3 DNA: TGTGCCAGCAGCTTGGCTAGTCTAAAGGCCCAGTACTTC
clone size: few; D gene: TRBD1; V gene: TRBV7-9; J gene: TRBJ2-7; CDR3 protein: CASSLGTGASYEQYF; CDR3 DNA: TGTGCCAGCAGCTTAGGGACAGGGGCGTCCTACGAGCAGTACTTC
clone size: .; D gene: TRBD1; V gene: TRBV30; J gene: TRBJ1-2; CDR3 protein: CAWSGTGGADGYTF; CDR3 DNA: TGTGCCTGGAGTGGGACAGGGGGCGCGGATGGCTACACCTTC
clone size: .; D gene: .; V gene: TRBV7-8; J gene: TRBJ1-4; CDR3 protein: CASSPLRNEKLFF; CDR3 DNA: TGTGCCAGCAGCCCGTTGAGAAATGAAAAACTGTTTTTT
clone size: once; D gene: .; V gene: TRBV28; J gene: TRBJ1-5; CDR3 protein: CASSPLSAKPQHF; CDR3 DNA: TGTGCCAGCAGCCCCCTCTCAGCTAAGCCCCAGCATTTT
clone size: .; D gene: .; V gene: TRBV29-1; J gene: TRBJ1-1; CDR3 protein: CSVTNGGHGNTEAFF; CDR3 DNA: TGCAGCGTCACGAATGGGGGCCACGGCAACACTGAAGCTTTCTTT
clone size: .; D gene: .; V gene: TRBV5-1; J gene: TRBJ2-5; CDR3 protein: CASSLAGQQETQYF; CDR3 DNA: TGCGCCAGCAGCTTGGCCGGGCAGCAAGAGACCCAGTACTTC
clone size: .; D gene: .; V gene: TRBV6-5; J gene: TRBJ1-4; CDR3 protein: CASTLNRVEKLFF; CDR3 DNA: TGTGCCAGCACTCTCAACAGGGTTGAAAAACTGTTTTTT
clone size: .; D gene: .; V gene: TRBV18; J gene: TRBJ2-3; CDR3 protein: CASSPSGAVQTTDTQYF; CDR3 DNA: TGTGCCAGCTCACCAAGTGGGGCGGTTCAGACCACGGATACGCAGTATTTT
clone size: .; D gene: TRBD1; V gene: TRBV5-1; J gene: TRBJ1-2; CDR3 protein: CASSSGQGGYGYTF; CDR3 DNA: TGCGCCAGCAGCTCGGGACAGGGGGGCTATGGCTACACCTTC
clone size: .; D gene: TRBD1; V gene: TRBV11-3; J gene: TRBJ2-3; CDR3 protein: CASSLGTGGTDTQYF; CDR3 DNA: TGTGCCAGCAGCTTAGGGACAGGGGGCACAGATACGCAGTATTTT
clone size: .; D gene: TRBD2; V gene: TRBV24-1; J gene: TRBJ2-5; CDR3 protein: CATSGGAGETQYF; CDR3 DNA: TGTGCCACCAGCGGGGGGGCCGGAGAGACCCAGTACTTC
clone size: .; D gene: .; V gene: TRBV5-4; J gene: TRBJ1-6; CDR3 protein: CASSLGGANSPLHF; CDR3 DNA: TGTGCCAGCAGCTTGGGGGGAGCGAATTCACCCCTCCACTTT
clone size: .; D gene: .; V gene: TRBV11-2; J gene: TRBJ1-1; CDR3 protein: CASSLGQLMNTEAFF; CDR3 DNA: TGTGCCAGCAGCCTGGGGCAGCTCATGAACACTGAAGCTTTCTTT
clone size: once; D gene: .; V gene: TRBV4-2; J gene: TRBJ2-7; CDR3 protein: CASSQDVGSYEQYF; CDR3 DNA: TGTGCCAGCAGCCAAGATGTTGGCTCCTACGAGCAGTACTTC